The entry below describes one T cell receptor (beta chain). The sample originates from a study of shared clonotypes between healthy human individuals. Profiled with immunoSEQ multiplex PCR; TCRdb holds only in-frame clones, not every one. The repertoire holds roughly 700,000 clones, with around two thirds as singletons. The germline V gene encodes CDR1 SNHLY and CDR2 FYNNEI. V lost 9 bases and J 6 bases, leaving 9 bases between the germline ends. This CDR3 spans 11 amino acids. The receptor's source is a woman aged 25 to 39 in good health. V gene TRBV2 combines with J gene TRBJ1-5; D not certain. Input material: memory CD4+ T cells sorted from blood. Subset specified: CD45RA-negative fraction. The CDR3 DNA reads TGTGCCAGTGGAAACGCTCAGCCCCAGCATTTT. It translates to CASGNAQPQHF. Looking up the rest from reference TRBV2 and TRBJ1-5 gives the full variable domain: EPEVTQTPSHQVTQMGQEVILRCVPISNHLYFYWYRQILGQKVEFLVSFYNNEISEKSEIFDDQFSVERPDGSNFTLKIRSTKLEDSAMYFCASGNAQPQHFGDGTRLSIL.